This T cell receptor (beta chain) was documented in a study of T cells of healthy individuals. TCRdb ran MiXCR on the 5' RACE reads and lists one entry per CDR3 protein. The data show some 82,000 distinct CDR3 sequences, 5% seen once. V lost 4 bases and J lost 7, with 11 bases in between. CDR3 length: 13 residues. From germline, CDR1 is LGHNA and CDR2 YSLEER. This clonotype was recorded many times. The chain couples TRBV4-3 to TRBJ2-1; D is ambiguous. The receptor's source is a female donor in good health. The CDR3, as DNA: TGCGCCAGCAGCCGAGCTTCTAGAAATGAGCAGTTCTTC. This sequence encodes CASSRASRNEQFF.